One and the same sample provided the 14 T cell receptor beta chains below, sequenced in a study of brain T cells in children with intractable seizures. Noted time point: blood from clinic visit 5 months post-surgery; TSC patient then seizure free. This table comes from immunoSEQ multiplex PCR, and its TCRdb copy is limited to in-frame clones, with some not included. The sample lists about 340,000 clones; roughly 93% were seen once. The sequences come from peripheral blood, collected about 5 months after surgery. These receptors were collected from a boy under two years old with tuberous sclerosis and intractable seizures.

The rearrangement uses TRBV18 and TRBJ2-5; TRBD2 is a possible D gene (5 bases). The CDR3 has 17 amino acids. In germline, CDR1 is KGHSH, CDR2 LQKENI. V lost 2 bases to trimming and J lost 5 bases, with 21 bases between them. The CDR3 loop is CASSPSGARGSWETQYF. CDR3 nucleotides: TGTGCCAGCTCACCATCCGGCGCAAGAGGGAGCTGGGAGACCCAGTACTTC.

The V gene is TRBV5-1, the J gene TRBJ2-5; no reliable D call. The V end was cut by 5 bases, the J end by 2 bases, with 4 bases between. Looked up from germline, CDR1 is SGHRS and CDR2 is YFSETQ. The CDR3 runs to 11 residues. The CDR3 DNA follows: TGCGCCAGCAGGGATCAAGAGACCCAGTACTTC. It specifies CASRDQETQYF.

The CDR3 loop reads CASSPSRLYRVSEAFF. In DNA, the CDR3 is TGTGCCAGCTCACCATCCCGACTGTACAGGGTGTCTGAAGCTTTCTTT. The rearrangement links TRBV18 to TRBJ1-1; D perhaps matches TRBD1 (6 bases). The CDR3 consists of 16 residues. Germline CDR1 and CDR2: KGHSH and LQKENI. V was trimmed by 2 bases and J by 6 bases, leaving 19 bases between them.

The chain has TRBV5-1 and TRBJ2-7; no definite D call. Deletions cut 4 bases from V and 0 bases from J, with 11 bases between. Germline CDR1 SGHRS, CDR2 YFSETQ. The CDR3 covers 14 residues. The CDR3: CASSGGKSSYEQYF. The CDR3 DNA reads as TGCGCCAGCAGCGGCGGTAAAAGCTCCTACGAGCAGTACTTC.

The chain joins TRBV10-3 to TRBJ1-6; D gene unclear. The CDR3 loop spans 13 amino acids. Germline lookup yields CDR1 ENHRY and CDR2 SYGVKD. Trimming cost V 2 bases and J 6 bases, with 5 bases left between them. CDR3 loop: CAISEAVNSPLHF. DNA for the CDR3: TGTGCCATCAGTGAGGCAGTTAATTCACCCCTCCACTTT.

V gene TRBV27 combines with J gene TRBJ1-1; TRBD1 matches at 7 bases. Germline V gene sequence: CDR1 MNHEY, CDR2 SMNVEV (reference sequence). The J segment lost 4 bases and the V segment lost 11 bases, leaving 7 bases of the junction unmatched. The CDR3 sequence is 12 residues long. The CDR3 loop reads CAASQGGTEAFF. The CDR3 bases are TGTGCCGCTAGTCAGGGGGGCACTGAAGCTTTCTTT.

This clone was recorded once. The chain combines TRBV5-1 with TRBJ1-6, with D possibly matching TRBD1 (6 bases). The V gene lost 4 bases and the J gene lost 7 bases, with 18 bases spanning the gap. The CDR3 contains 16 residues. Germline V gives CDR1 SGHRS, CDR2 YFSETQ. CDR3: CASSSGTGIGNSPLHF. The DNA for the CDR3 is TGCGCCAGCAGCAGCGGAACAGGGATAGGGAATTCACCCCTCCACTTT.

This sequence joins TRBV19 and TRBJ2-3; 12 bases line up with TRBD1. Trimming took 4 bases from V and 3 from J; bases not matched to a gene: 8. Germline CDR1 and CDR2: LNHDA and SQIVND (reference sequence). This CDR3 region has 17 residues. CDR3 sequence: CASSTGTGGVGTDTQYF. The CDR3 DNA reads as TGTGCCAGTAGTACCGGGACAGGGGGCGTTGGGACAGATACGCAGTATTTT.

This chain links TRBV27 with TRBJ2-7; D perhaps matches TRBD1 (6 bases). Germline CDR1 is MNHEY and CDR2 is SMNVEV (reference sequence). This CDR3 has 14 amino acids. V lost 6 bases and J 0 bases, leaving 12 bases between the germline ends. The CDR3 DNA follows: TGTGCCAGCAGCCCCCTGGACAGCTCCTACGAGCAGTACTTC. It translates to CASSPLDSSYEQYF.

This clone has only one observation. CDR3 DNA: TGTGCCTGGAGTTTAGGCCCAGGACATGGCTACACCTTC. It encodes CAWSLGPGHGYTF. V is TRBV30 and J is TRBJ1-2; D not certain. The CDR3 is made up of 13 amino acids. The germline CDR1 and CDR2 sequences are GTSNPN and SVGIG (reference sequence). The V end was cut by 2 bases, the J end by 6 bases, with 13 bases between.

V gene TRBV2 combines with J gene TRBJ2-7; TRBD2 matches 9 bases. This CDR3 comprises 14 residues. Germline assignment: CDR1 SNHLY and CDR2 FYNNEI. After removal of 10 bases from V and 1 base from J, the junction contained 8 bases not matched to a gene. DNA of the CDR3: TGTGCCATAGGTCGACTAGCGGCTTCCTACGAGCAGTACTTC. Translation: CAIGRLAASYEQYF.

The chain is built from TRBV7-6 and TRBJ2-3; TRBD1 or TRBD2 may be the D gene (7 bases each). CDR1 is SGHVS and CDR2 is FNYEAQ in the germline V gene. The length of the CDR3 is 17 residues. V was shortened by 1 base and J by 4 bases, with 18 bases between the two germline ends. CDR3 loop: CASSLVVVGRGPDTQYF. The CDR3 DNA sequence: TGTGCCAGCAGCTTAGTAGTGGTGGGGAGGGGGCCAGATACGCAGTATTTT.

V gene TRBV11-3 combines with J gene TRBJ2-7; 7 nucleotides align to TRBD2. This CDR3 region has 14 residues. The ends lost 5 bases at V and 6 bases at J; junction bases unmatched: 10. CDR1 and CDR2 from the germline V gene are SGHNT and YENEEA. The CDR3 loop reads CASSPRAGAGEQYF. Here the CDR3 DNA reads TGTGCCAGCAGCCCCCGCGCGGGAGCTGGCGAGCAGTACTTC.

J is TRBJ2-3 and V is TRBV12-3 or TRBV12-4; D remains unclear. The CDR3 consists of 13 residues. Trimming took off 2 bases at V and 6 bases at J, with 9 bases between the two ends. Written as DNA, the CDR3 is TGTGCCAGCAGTTTATGGTCGGCGGATACGCAGTATTTT. This sequence encodes CASSLWSADTQYF.